Listed below are T cell receptor beta chains from one sample, sequenced in a study of T cells in Graves' hyperthyroidism and ophthalmopathy. TCRdb analysed the multiplex PCR reads with MiXCR anew, one entry per CDR3 protein. The table lists hundreds of thousands of distinct CDR3 sequences, approximately 42% of them singletons. Sequenced input: peripheral blood or thyroid tissue (not recorded which). These receptors were collected from an adult man with Graves' disease, either hyperthyroidism or ophthalmopathy (not recorded which). The CDR3 runs from the conserved cysteine through the conserved F or W. The D gene is left open where the match is weak. Size tells how often a clone was seen (once, few, many) or the class of an expanded clone, and some rows leave it out.

>TRBV2|TRBJ2-7|NA|NA
TGTGCCAGCAGCGTTCGAGTGGGCGGGGGCGTCTGGGACGAGCAGTACTTC
CASSVRVGGGVWDEQYF
>TRBV2|TRBJ2-2|NA|NA
TGTGCCAGCAGTTACGGTTACAGAACAACGACCGGGGAGCTGTTTTTT
CASSYGYRTTTGELFF
>TRBV12-3/TRBV12-4|TRBJ2-7|NA|TRBD1
TGTGCCAGCAGTTACCTGGCAGGGGGAATAGACTACGAGCAGTACTTC
CASSYLAGGIDYEQYF
>TRBV7-6|TRBJ2-5|few|TRBD1
TGTGCCAGCAGCTTAGCTGGAGGCAGGGGGCTGGAGACCCAGTACTTC
CASSLAGGRGLETQYF
>TRBV7-9|TRBJ1-1|few|NA
TGTGCCAGCAGCCCCGAAACCAGGGGGAACACTGAAGCTTTCTTT
CASSPETRGNTEAFF
>TRBV24-1|TRBJ2-6|few|NA
TGTGCCAGCACCCTCTCAGGGTTGGGGGGGGCCAACGTCCTGACTTTC
CASTLSGLGGANVLTF
>TRBV5-1|TRBJ1-6|NA|NA
TGCGCCAGCAGCTCAGGACAGATCTCCAGACGTAATTCACCCCTCCACTTT
CASSSGQISRRNSPLHF
>TRBV2|TRBJ2-5|NA|NA
TGTGCCAGCAGAGATAGACAGGATCAGCCCCAGTACTTC
CASRDRQDQPQYF
>TRBV2|TRBJ1-4|many|NA
TGTGCCAGCAGTGAAGTGGGGGCTGATGAAAAACTGTTTTTT
CASSEVGADEKLFF
>TRBV2|TRBJ1-5|NA|TRBD1
TGTGCCAGCAGAGAGGGGGACAGGGCTATAGCCCAGCATTTT
CASREGDRAIAQHF
>TRBV2|TRBJ1-6|many|NA
TGTGCCAGCAGTGCCGTGACTGCTCCAGGATACTCACCCCTCCACTTT
CASSAVTAPGYSPLHF
>TRBV2|TRBJ1-2|few|TRBD1
TGTGCCAGCAGTACAGGGGGCTCTGGCTACACCTTC
CASSTGGSGYTF
>TRBV24-1|TRBJ2-5|NA|NA
TGTGCCACCCCGGGGCGGGAGACCCAGTACTTC
CATPGRETQYF
>TRBV7-2|TRBJ1-5|NA|TRBD1
TGTGCCAGCAGCCCGACCGGGACAGGGGTGGGTCAGCCCCAGCATTTT
CASSPTGTGVGQPQHF
>TRBV6-1|TRBJ1-6|NA|NA
TGTGCCAGCAGTGGGAGGGGGGGGACCAATTCACCCCTCCACTTT
CASSGRGGTNSPLHF
>TRBV11-2|TRBJ2-6|NA|NA
TGCGCCAGCAGCCAAGGACGGGCGCTCGCTGGGGCCAACGTCCTGACTTTC
CASSQGRALAGANVLTF
>TRBV7-6|TRBJ2-7|NA|TRBD2
TGTGCCAGCACCTTAGGAGGCGGGACTACCTACGAGCAGTACTTC
CASTLGGGTTYEQYF
>TRBV19|TRBJ1-1|few|NA
TGTGCCAGTAGTACCCCGCGGGCTACGAACACTGAAGCTTTCTTT
CASSTPRATNTEAFF
>TRBV7-2|TRBJ1-1|NA|NA
TGTGCCAGCGGCCGAGGGGGATACGAAGCTTTCTTT
CASGRGGYEAFF
>TRBV24-1|TRBJ2-2|many|NA
TGTGCCACCAGTGATTTGCTCGGACGGGGCACCGGGGAGCTGTTTTTT
CATSDLLGRGTGELFF
>TRBV7-9|TRBJ1-6|NA|NA
TGTGCCAGCAGCTTAGTAGGGCCCCTCGACTTT
CASSLVGPLDF
>TRBV7-9|TRBJ1-1|many|NA
TGTGCCAGCAGCTTAAAAGGCATGAACACTGAAGCTTTCTTT
CASSLKGMNTEAFF
>TRBV24-1|TRBJ2-7|few|TRBD1
TGTGCCACCAGCCAAGATACGACAGGGGACGTCTACGAGCAGTACTTC
CATSQDTTGDVYEQYF